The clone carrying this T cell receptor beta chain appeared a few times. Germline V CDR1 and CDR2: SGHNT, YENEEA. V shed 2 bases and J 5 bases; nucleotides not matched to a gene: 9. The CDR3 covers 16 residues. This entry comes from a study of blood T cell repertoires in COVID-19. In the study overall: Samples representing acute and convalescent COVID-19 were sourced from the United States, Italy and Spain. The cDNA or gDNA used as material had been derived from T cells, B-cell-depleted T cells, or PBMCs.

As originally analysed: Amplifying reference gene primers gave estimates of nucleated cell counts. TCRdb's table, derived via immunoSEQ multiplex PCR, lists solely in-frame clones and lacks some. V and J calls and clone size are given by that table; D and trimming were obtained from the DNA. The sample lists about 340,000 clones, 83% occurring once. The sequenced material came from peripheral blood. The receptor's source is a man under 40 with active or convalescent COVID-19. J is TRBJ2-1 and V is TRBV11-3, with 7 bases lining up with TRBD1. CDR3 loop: CASSLRGQPPDNEQFF. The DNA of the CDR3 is TGTGCCAGCAGCTTAAGGGGACAGCCTCCCGACAATGAGCAGTTCTTC. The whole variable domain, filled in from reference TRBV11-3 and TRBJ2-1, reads EAGVVQSPRYKIIEKKQPVAFWCNPISGHNTLYWYLQNLGQGPELLIRYENEEAVDDSQLPKDRFSAERLKGVDSTLKIQPAELGDSAVYLCASSLRGQPPDNEQFFGPGTRLTVL.